These 7 T cell receptor beta chains originate from one sample sequenced in a study of T cells in Graves' hyperthyroidism and ophthalmopathy. RNA transcripts provided the source from which TCR beta CDR3 regions were amplified. In the first-round RT-PCR of the TCR CDR3, the HTBI primer set was used. A single record per CDR3 protein comes from TCRdb applying MiXCR to the multiplex PCR reads. This sample yields about 400,000 distinct CDR3 sequences, of which about 15% are seen a single time; approximately 7.5% belongs to the top ten. Sequencing used blood. These receptor sequences come from a woman under 30 with Graves' hyperthyroidism.

This clonotype has ten or more counts. The chain is built from TRBV4-1 and TRBJ1-5, with D uncertain. Trimming shortened V by 0 bases and J by 0 bases, and 9 bases separated the two germline ends. CDR1 MGHRA and CDR2 YSYEKL come from the germline V gene. CDR3 length: 16 residues. The CDR3 DNA is TGCGCCAGCAGCCAAGATGCACACCTTAGCAATCAGCCCCAGCATTTT. It yields the protein CASSQDAHLSNQPQHF.

The V and J genes are TRBV27 and TRBJ2-2; D may be TRBD1 (6 bases). V dropped 8 bases and J dropped 6 bases, with 19 bases sitting between them. This CDR3 is 15 amino acids long. The germline gives CDR1 MNHEY, CDR2 SMNVEV (reference sequence). The DNA of the CDR3 is TGTGCCAGCTCCAGGGGAGTGGTAGTCGCCGGGGAGCTGTTTTTT. Residues: CASSRGVVVAGELFF.

The rearrangement joins TRBV6-1 to TRBJ2-2; TRBD2 matches 12 bases. The CDR3 runs to 15 residues. Looked up from germline, CDR1 is MNHNS and CDR2 is SASEGT. Trimming removed 6 bases from V and 4 bases from J; junction bases left unmatched: 3. CDR3 sequence: CASSPSGGVTGELFF. The CDR3 DNA sequence: TGTGCCAGCAGCCCTAGCGGGGGGGTCACCGGGGAGCTGTTTTTT.

This clonotype was seen at least ten times. The DNA is omitted, as the CDR3 cannot be located on it reliably, and the CDR3 follows TCRdb's listing. The chain is built from TRBV2 and TRBJ1-2; no check of the table's D call, TRBD1, against the DNA was made. The CDR3 has 14 residues if both end residues are counted. The germline V gene encodes CDR1 SNHLY and CDR2 FYNNEI. The CDR3 loop is CASSSSGDAIGYTF.

This clonotype has only a few counts. The chain has TRBV19 and TRBJ1-1; D is ambiguous. V lost 3 bases and J lost 0, with 8 bases in between. Per the germline V gene, CDR1 is LNHDA and CDR2 is SQIVND (reference sequence). The CDR3 sequence is 14 residues long. CDR3 residues: CASSILNMNTEAFF. The CDR3 nucleotides read TGTGCCAGTAGTATCCTCAACATGAACACTGAAGCTTTCTTT.

This clonotype occurred many times. The chain links TRBV5-4 to TRBJ2-1; TRBD2 matches at 14 bases. V lost 4 bases, J lost 7 bases, and 4 bases stayed unmatched. CDR1 is SGHNT and CDR2 is YYREEE in the germline V gene (reference sequence). The CDR3 contains 15 residues. CDR3 DNA: TGTGCCAGCAGCGGGACTAGCGGGGGCCTGAATGAGCAGTTCTTC. It is translated as CASSGTSGGLNEQFF.

The sample holds many counts of this clonotype. This sequence joins TRBV10-1 and TRBJ1-1; D gene ambiguous. The germline CDR1 and CDR2 sequences are WNHNN and SYGVQD (reference sequence). The length of the CDR3 is 15 residues. Trimming took 0 bases from V and 0 from J, leaving 8 bases between them. CDR3 sequence (DNA): TGCGCCAGCAGTGAGTCGATGTACATGAACACTGAAGCTTTCTTT. Translated: CASSESMYMNTEAFF.